The 16 T cell receptor beta chains listed next were all sequenced from one sample in a study of blood T cell repertoires in COVID-19. Measured with immunoSEQ multiplex PCR; TCRdb has only the in-frame clones, and not every one. The profile shows a few hundred thousand clones, about 85% of them singletons. Specimen: peripheral blood. The receptor source for this set is a man in his fifties who had recovered from COVID-19.

The V call is TRBV5-1, the J call TRBJ2-1; 14 bases align to TRBD2. In germline, CDR1 is SGHRS, CDR2 YFSETQ. This CDR3 contains 18 residues. Trimming cost V 1 base and J 2 bases; bases outside gene matches: 5. CDR3 sequence: CASSLPGLAGAAYNEQFF. DNA of the CDR3: TGCGCCAGCAGCTTGCCGGGACTAGCGGGAGCGGCCTACAATGAGCAGTTCTTC.

The chain couples TRBV5-5 to TRBJ2-7; D is possibly TRBD2 (6 bases). V was pared by 4 bases and J by 1 base, with 15 bases between. Germline CDR1 and CDR2: SGHKS and YYEKEE (reference sequence). This CDR3 comprises 15 residues. This CDR3 is CASSQQAGGSYEQYF. The CDR3 region has the DNA TGTGCCAGCAGCCAGCAAGCGGGTGGGTCCTACGAGCAGTACTTC.

The chain recombines TRBV14 with TRBJ1-2; D remains ambiguous. CDR3 length: 15 amino acids. Trimming cost V 2 bases and J 0 bases, with 10 bases left between them. Germline V lookup: CDR1 SGHDN, CDR2 FVKESK. The CDR3: CASSQFPGTNYGYTF. The CDR3 nucleotides read TGTGCCAGCAGCCAATTTCCGGGGACTAACTATGGCTACACCTTC.

Only one count was recorded for this clone. The chain links TRBV21-1 to TRBJ2-6; the table's D call of TRBD1 was not tested on the DNA. TRBV21-1 is labeled a pseudogene. The CDR3 extends over 19 amino acids. This chain's CDR3 is CASSKDPGQGAFGANVLTF. The CDR3 nucleotides read TGTGCCAGCAGCAAAGACCCGGGACAGGGGGCATTTGGGGCCAACGTCCTGACTTTC.

The V call is TRBV7-2, the J call TRBJ1-2; weak D call: TRBD1 (5 bases). CDR1 and CDR2 (germline): SGHTA, FQGNSA. V lost 4 bases and J lost 4, with 10 bases in between. This CDR3 has 13 residues. CDR3 sequence: CASSSGARYGYTF. The DNA of the CDR3 is TGTGCCAGCAGCTCTGGGGCCCGCTATGGCTACACCTTC.

The V and J genes are TRBV27 and TRBJ2-7; 8 bases align to TRBD2. The germline V gene has CDR1 MNHEY and CDR2 SMNVEV (reference sequence). The J segment lost 4 bases and the V segment lost 5 bases, leaving 4 bases of the junction unmatched. The CDR3 consists of 13 residues. For the CDR3, the DNA is TGTGCCAGCAGTAGCGGGAGCTCTTACGAGCAGTACTTC. This gives the protein CASSSGSSYEQYF.

This clone was seen only a few times. This rearrangement joins TRBV28 to TRBJ2-7; the match to TRBD2 covers 7 bases. Unmatched junction bases numbered 9, after V lost 2 bases and J lost 5 bases. The CDR3 runs to 15 residues. Germline-derived CDR1 and CDR2 are MDHEN and SYDVKM. The CDR3 sequence is CASSLGGVRDHEQYF. CDR3 nucleotide sequence: TGTGCCAGCAGTTTAGGGGGGGTCCGGGACCACGAGCAGTACTTC.

The rearrangement joins TRBV9 to TRBJ2-7, with 10 bases aligning to TRBD2. The CDR3 sequence is 15 residues long. CDR1 SGDLS and CDR2 YYNGEE come from the germline V gene. Trimming removed 4 bases from V and 6 bases from J; junction bases left unmatched: 10. CDR3 amino acids: CASSLSGRYPSEQYF. The CDR3 DNA reads as TGTGCCAGCAGCCTTAGCGGGAGGTACCCCTCCGAGCAGTACTTC. Full variable domain (remainder filled in from reference TRBV9 and TRBJ2-7): DSGVTQTPKHLITATGQRVTLRCSPRSGDLSVYWYQQSLDQGLQFLIQYYNGEERAKGNILERFSAQQFPDLHSELNLSSLELGDSALYFCASSLSGRYPSEQYFGPGTRLTVT.

This chain uses TRBV27 with TRBJ2-7; the D is unclear. Trimming took off 4 bases at V and 3 bases at J, with 10 bases between the two ends. There are 13 residues in the CDR3. CDR1 and CDR2 from the germline V gene are MNHEY and SMNVEV (reference sequence). CDR3 residues: CASSWAVSYEQYF. The CDR3 coding sequence is TGTGCCAGCAGTTGGGCCGTCAGCTACGAGCAGTACTTC.

The rearrangement uses TRBV27 and TRBJ2-1; D is possibly TRBD1 (6 bases). The CDR3 covers 13 residues. The germline V and J ends were trimmed by 5 bases and 4 bases, with 9 bases remaining between them. The germline CDR1 and CDR2 sequences are MNHEY and SMNVEV (reference sequence). The CDR3 here is CASSRTEYNEQFF. The DNA of the CDR3 is TGTGCCAGCAGTCGGACAGAATACAATGAGCAGTTCTTC.

The rearrangement joins TRBV28 to TRBJ1-2; D is ambiguous. CDR1 is MDHEN, CDR2 SYDVKM, per germline. This CDR3 is 12 amino acids long. Trimming removed 8 bases from V and 10 bases from J, with 17 bases in between. CDR3 bases: TGTGCCAGCGGGCGGGAGCCCCAGATCTACACCTTC. Encoded protein: CASGREPQIYTF.

J is TRBJ2-1 and V is TRBV12-3 or TRBV12-4; no firm D call. The CDR3 length is 12 residues. V was cut by 6 bases and J by 5 bases, with 8 bases left in between. The CDR3 coding sequence is TGTGCCAGCAGGGTACAAAACAATGAGCAGTTCTTC. Translating gives CASRVQNNEQFF.

The V gene is TRBV4-2, the J gene TRBJ2-7, with 8 bases lining up with TRBD2. The CDR3 spans 15 residues. Trimming at V came to 0 bases and at J to 2 bases, leaving 3 bases not matched to a gene. Looked up from germline, CDR1 is LGHNA and CDR2 is YNFKEQ. CDR3 nucleotides: TGTGCCAGCAGCCAAGATCGGGGGGGCCCCTACGAGCAGTACTTC. Residues: CASSQDRGGPYEQYF.

This clone was recorded only once. The chain links TRBV27 to TRBJ2-1; 11 bases line up with TRBD2. The germline V gene encodes CDR1 MNHEY and CDR2 SMNVEV (reference sequence). The CDR3 is 15 amino acids. The V and J ends lost 3 bases and 7 bases, in that order; junction bases with no gene match: 5. The chain's CDR3 is CASSFPGLAVNEQFF. The CDR3 coding sequence is TGTGCCAGCAGTTTTCCGGGACTAGCGGTGAATGAGCAGTTCTTC.

V and J are TRBV6-1 and TRBJ2-7, with a tentative D call TRBD1 (5 bases). Germline V CDR1 and CDR2: MNHNS, SASEGT. The V end was cut by 4 bases, the J end by 4 bases, with 20 bases between. This CDR3 spans 16 amino acids. This CDR3 reads CASSGGRTVDIYEQYF. As DNA, the CDR3 is TGTGCCAGCAGTGGGGGCAGAACAGTCGACATTTACGAGCAGTACTTC.

V and J are TRBV10-3 and TRBJ2-3; D is possibly TRBD2 (5 bases). The CDR3 has 17 amino acids. Trimming removed 0 bases from V and 0 bases from J, with 13 bases in between. Looked up from germline, CDR1 is ENHRY and CDR2 is SYGVKD. CDR3 DNA: TGTGCCATCAGTGAGTCGAGCCGGGGAACTAGCACAGATACGCAGTATTTT. It codes for CAISESSRGTSTDTQYF.